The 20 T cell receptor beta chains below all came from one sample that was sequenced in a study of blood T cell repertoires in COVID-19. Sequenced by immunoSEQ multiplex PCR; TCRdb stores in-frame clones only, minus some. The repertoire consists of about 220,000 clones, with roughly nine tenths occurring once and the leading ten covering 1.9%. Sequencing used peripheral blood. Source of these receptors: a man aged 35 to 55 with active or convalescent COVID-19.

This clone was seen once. The CDR3 loop is CASSQGLGGGFNEQFF. The CDR3 DNA reads as TGCGCCAGCAGCCAAGGGTTAGGGGGCGGTTTCAATGAGCAGTTCTTC. This chain connects TRBV4-1 to TRBJ2-1; the match to TRBD1 covers 7 bases. This CDR3 has 16 amino acids. Trimming at V came to 1 base and at J to 6 bases, leaving 9 bases not matched to a gene. CDR1 and CDR2 from the germline V gene are MGHRA and YSYEKL.

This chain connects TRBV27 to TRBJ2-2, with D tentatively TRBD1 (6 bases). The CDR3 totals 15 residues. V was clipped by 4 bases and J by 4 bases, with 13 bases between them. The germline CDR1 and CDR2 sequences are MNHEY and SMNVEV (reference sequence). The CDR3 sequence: CASSWNTGITGELFF. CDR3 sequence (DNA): TGTGCCAGCAGTTGGAATACAGGGATCACCGGGGAGCTGTTTTTT.

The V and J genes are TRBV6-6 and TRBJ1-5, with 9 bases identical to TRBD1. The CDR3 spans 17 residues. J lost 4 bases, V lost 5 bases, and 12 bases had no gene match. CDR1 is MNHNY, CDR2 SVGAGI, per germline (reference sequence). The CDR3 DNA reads TGTGCCAGCAGTCCCATCCTAACAGGGGGCGTTAATCAGCCCCAGCATTTT. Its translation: CASSPILTGGVNQPQHF.

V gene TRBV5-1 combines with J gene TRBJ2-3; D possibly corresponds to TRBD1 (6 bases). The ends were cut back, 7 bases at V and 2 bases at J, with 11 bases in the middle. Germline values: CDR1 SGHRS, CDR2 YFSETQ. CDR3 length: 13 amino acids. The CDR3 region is CASSDRYTDTQYF. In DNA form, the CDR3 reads TGCGCCAGCTCCGACAGGTACACAGATACGCAGTATTTT.

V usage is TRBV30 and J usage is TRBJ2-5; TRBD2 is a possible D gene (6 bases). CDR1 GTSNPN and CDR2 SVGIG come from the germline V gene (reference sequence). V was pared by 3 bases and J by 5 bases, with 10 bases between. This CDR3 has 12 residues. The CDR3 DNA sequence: TGTGCCTGGAGCGGGAGCGGCGAGACCCAGTACTTC. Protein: CAWSGSGETQYF.

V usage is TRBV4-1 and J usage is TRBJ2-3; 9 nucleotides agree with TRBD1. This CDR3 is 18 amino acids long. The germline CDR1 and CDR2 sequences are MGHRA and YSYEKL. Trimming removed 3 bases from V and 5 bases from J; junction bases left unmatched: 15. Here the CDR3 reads CASSHPPGTGLIGDTQYF. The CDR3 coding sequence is TGCGCCAGCAGCCACCCGCCCGGGACAGGGTTGATAGGAGATACGCAGTATTTT.

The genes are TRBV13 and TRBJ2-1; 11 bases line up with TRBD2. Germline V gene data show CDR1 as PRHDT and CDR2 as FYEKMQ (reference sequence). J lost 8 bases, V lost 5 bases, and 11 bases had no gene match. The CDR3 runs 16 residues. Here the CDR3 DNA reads TGTGCCAGCAGCCCCGAAAGGCTAGCGGGAGGCGATGAGCAGTTCTTC. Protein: CASSPERLAGGDEQFF. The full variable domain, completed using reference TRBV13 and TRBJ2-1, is AAGVIQSPRHLIKEKRETATLKCYPIPRHDTVYWYQQGPGQDPQFLISFYEKMQSDKGSIPDRFSAQQFSDYHSELNMSSLELGDSALYFCASSPERLAGGDEQFFGPGTRLTVL.

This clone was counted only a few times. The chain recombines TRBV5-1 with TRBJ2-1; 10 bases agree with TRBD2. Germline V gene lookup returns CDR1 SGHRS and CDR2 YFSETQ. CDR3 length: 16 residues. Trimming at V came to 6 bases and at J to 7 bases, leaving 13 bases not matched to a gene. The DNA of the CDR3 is TGCGCCAGCACCCACCGAGCAGCGGGGGGGCCAAATGAGCAGTTCTTC. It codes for CASTHRAAGGPNEQFF.

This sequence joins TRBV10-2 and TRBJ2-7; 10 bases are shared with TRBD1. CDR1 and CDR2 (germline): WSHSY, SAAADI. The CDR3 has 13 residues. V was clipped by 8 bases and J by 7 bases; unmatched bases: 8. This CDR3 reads CASCRQGAYEQYF. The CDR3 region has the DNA TGCGCCAGCTGTAGACAGGGGGCATATGAGCAGTACTTC.

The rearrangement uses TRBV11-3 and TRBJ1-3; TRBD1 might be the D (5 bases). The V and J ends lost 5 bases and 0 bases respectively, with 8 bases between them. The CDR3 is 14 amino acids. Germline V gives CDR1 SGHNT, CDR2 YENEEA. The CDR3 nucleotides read TGTGCCAGCAGCGCAGGGTCCTCTGGAAACACCATATATTTT. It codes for CASSAGSSGNTIYF.

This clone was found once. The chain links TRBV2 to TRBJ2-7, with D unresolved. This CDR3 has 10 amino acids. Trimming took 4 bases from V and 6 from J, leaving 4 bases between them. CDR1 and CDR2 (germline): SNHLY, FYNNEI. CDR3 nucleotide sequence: TGTGCCAGCAGTGGCGTCGAGCAGTACTTC. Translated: CASSGVEQYF.

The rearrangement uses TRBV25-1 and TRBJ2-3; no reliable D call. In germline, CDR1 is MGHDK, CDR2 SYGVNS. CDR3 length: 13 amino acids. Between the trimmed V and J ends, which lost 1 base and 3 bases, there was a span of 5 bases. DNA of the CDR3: TGTGCCAGCAGTGAATCCGGGACAGATACGCAGTATTTT. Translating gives CASSESGTDTQYF.

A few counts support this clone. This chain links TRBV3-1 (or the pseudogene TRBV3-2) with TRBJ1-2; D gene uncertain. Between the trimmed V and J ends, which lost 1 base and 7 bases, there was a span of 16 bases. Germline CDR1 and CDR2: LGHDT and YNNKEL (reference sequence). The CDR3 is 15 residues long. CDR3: CASSQVGGRRSGYTF. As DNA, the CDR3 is TGTGCCAGCAGCCAAGTAGGCGGGCGGAGAAGTGGCTACACCTTC.

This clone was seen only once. The CDR3 coding sequence is TGTGCCAGCAGTGAAAGGTTGACGCCGGGGAGGCCGGCCCTCCACTTT. Protein sequence: CASSERLTPGRPALHF. The chain has TRBV2 and TRBJ1-6; D not resolved. This CDR3 has 16 residues. Germline lookup yields CDR1 SNHLY and CDR2 FYNNEI. Trimming shortened V by 2 bases and J by 14 bases, and 22 bases separated the two germline ends.

The CDR3 here is CASSGLLYNEQFF. CDR3 nucleotide sequence: TGTGCCAGTAGTGGACTTCTATACAATGAGCAGTTCTTC. This chain uses TRBV19 with TRBJ2-1; the D gene is possibly TRBD2 (5 bases). Germline V gene lookup returns CDR1 LNHDA and CDR2 SQIVND (reference sequence). The CDR3 has 13 residues. The V end lost 5 bases, the J end lost 4 bases, and 9 bases lay between the germline ends.

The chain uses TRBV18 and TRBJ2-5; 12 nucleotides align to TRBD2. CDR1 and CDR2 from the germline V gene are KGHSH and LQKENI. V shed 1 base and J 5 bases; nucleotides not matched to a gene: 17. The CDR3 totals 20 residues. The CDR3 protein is CASSPRIPTSGRLQRETQYF. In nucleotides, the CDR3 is TGTGCCAGCTCACCACGGATTCCGACTAGCGGGAGACTACAGCGGGAGACCCAGTACTTC.

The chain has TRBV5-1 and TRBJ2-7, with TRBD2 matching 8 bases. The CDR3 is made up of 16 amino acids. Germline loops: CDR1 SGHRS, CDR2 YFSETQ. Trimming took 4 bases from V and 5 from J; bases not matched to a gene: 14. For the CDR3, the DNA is TGCGCCAGCAGCCGGCGACGAAGCGGGAGTGGAGACGAGCAGTACTTC. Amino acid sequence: CASSRRRSGSGDEQYF.

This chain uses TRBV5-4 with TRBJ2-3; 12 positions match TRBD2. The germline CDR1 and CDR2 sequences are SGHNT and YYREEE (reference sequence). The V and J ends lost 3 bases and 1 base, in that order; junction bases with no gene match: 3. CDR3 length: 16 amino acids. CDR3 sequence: CASSYRLAGGTDTQYF. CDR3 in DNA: TGTGCCAGCAGCTATCGACTAGCGGGGGGCACAGATACGCAGTATTTT.

In DNA form, the CDR3 reads TGCGCCAGCAGACAACAGGGGCCTAATTCACCCCTCCACTTT. Its translation: CASRQQGPNSPLHF. The chain links TRBV10-2 to TRBJ1-6; TRBD1 matches 7 bases. Germline values: CDR1 WSHSY, CDR2 SAAADI. With V trimmed by 6 bases and J by 6 bases, 5 bases remained unmatched. This CDR3 region has 14 residues.

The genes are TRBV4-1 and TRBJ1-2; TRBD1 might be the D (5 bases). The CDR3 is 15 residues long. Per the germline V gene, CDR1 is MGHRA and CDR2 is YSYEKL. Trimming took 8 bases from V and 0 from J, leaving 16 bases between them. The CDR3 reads CASEPSRVSNYGYTF. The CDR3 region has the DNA TGCGCCAGCGAACCCAGCAGGGTTTCTAACTATGGCTACACCTTC.